This paragraph reports one T cell receptor (beta chain). Its specificity is not known. Sample treatment: roughly 19 received Ad26.COV2.S at low or high dose, single or two shots; 5 received placebo; per-sample allocation not given. It was on day 63 after the first vaccine or placebo injection that samples were taken. These data are taken from a study of Ad26.COV2.S vaccination and SARS-CoV-2 variants. Background on the study: The COV1001 Ad26.COV2.S trial arm included the donor. Study conclusions and caveats: Among vaccine recipients, spike-specific TCR breadth exceeded that of placebo recipients. Spike-specific CD8+ and CD4+ T cell responses reportedly showed substantial breadth after vaccination.

Trimming removed 2 bases from V and 8 bases from J, with 5 bases in between. Per germline, CDR1 MDHEN and CDR2 SYDVKM. The CDR3 runs to 11 residues. Clones were read by immunoSEQ multiplex PCR, and TCRdb kept only the in-frame ones, dropping some. The data hold roughly 350,000 clones, with around nine tenths observed a single time. The chain combines TRBV28 with TRBJ2-3; no reliable D call. The sequence was collected from a person aged 18-60 years who received the Ad26.COV2.S COVID-19 vaccine or a placebo. The sample in question was peripheral blood, obtained in a trial of Ad26.COV2.S vaccine versus placebo. Here the CDR3 DNA reads TGTGCCAGCAGTTTAACCCGTACGCAGTATTTT. Translated, it gives CASSLTRTQYF.